The entry that follows covers one TCR beta chain sequence. Its antigen is unidentified. CD8+ and CD4+ T cells from blood underwent TCR beta sequencing, which was carried out in a high-throughput format. Isolation of CD8+ and CD4+ T cells was performed negatively, whereas enrichment of TEMRA cells was done by FACS. V gave up 3 bases and J gave up 3 bases, with 14 bases separating them. The CDR3 is made up of 15 amino acids. Per the germline V gene, CDR1 is GTSNPN and CDR2 is SVGIG (reference sequence). This sample stems from a study of CD8 T cells in Susac syndrome. Study results and caveats: The study's TCR sequencing and HLA analysis drew on a certain number of individuals. That number was acknowledged as relatively small.

Random hexamers were used to reverse transcribe about 0.5 to 1 ug of RNA. The immunoSEQ assay covered 54 Vbeta and 13 Jbeta segments for CDR3. From the immunoSEQ multiplex PCR reads, TCRdb called clonotypes with MiXCR, one entry per CDR3 protein. The data show some 120,000 distinct CDR3 sequences, with more than 90% seen just once and roughly 0.11% held by the top ten. The sequence was collected from a human donor in good health. This chain uses TRBV30 with TRBJ2-2; possible D gene TRBD2, 5 bases. Sequencing was carried out using CD4+ T cells from PBMCs. The CDR3 DNA is TGTGCCTGGAGAGCGCGGAGGACTTACACCGGGGAGCTGTTTTTT. Translating it yields CAWRARRTYTGELFF.